This T cell receptor (beta chain) emerged from a study of T cell repertoires in cytomegalovirus infection (dated by TCRdb to about 2019). In the study overall: Because public TCR beta signatures pointed to carriage of CMV infection together with the matching HLA type, the HLA type of each donor mattered for the analysis.

As for this clonotype: Its antigen remains undetermined. There are no base qualities to consult, and no much larger clone falls within one base.

On the study overall, not on this receptor specifically: In the ex vivo response, HLA-C-restricted CMV-specific TCR beta clonotypes were dominant, and in two of eight donors the single most frequent clonotype came from this HLA-C-restricted group. In both this cohort and an independent cohort of under 450 donors, the cumulative frequency of public TCR beta family members distinguished carriers of CMV infection plus the relevant HLA type.

The germline V gene gives CDR1 as ENHRY and CDR2 as SYGVKD. V is pared back by 2 bases and J by 13 bases, with 14 bases lying between the germline termini. From the cysteine through the phenylalanine, the CDR3 covers 12 amino acids. The DNA shown is the 36-base CDR3, in frame from base 1. The instrument given in TCRdb is Illumina HiSeq 1500. TCRdb took the public reads, trimmed them with fastp at Q25, ran MiXCR for clone calling and kept in-frame beta chains. Rows merge per CDR3 protein into single entries with the most common DNA and genes. The sample includes approximately 70,000 distinct CDR3 sequences, with 20% to 25% observed a single time. The ten largest make up around three quarters of the sample.

The source is a human donor in good health (CMV status not recorded). Some clones in this sample may be carry-over from other donors' samples. The sequence is built from TRBV10-3 and TRBJ2-5, and the D gene may be TRBD1, 6 bases matching. Sequencing used PBMCs, sequenced either directly or after in vitro stimulation (not recorded which). The CDR3 protein is CAISEGQGPPYF. The DNA is TGTGCCATCAGTGAGGGGCAGGGGCCTCCGTACTTC.